This record looks at one T cell receptor (delta chain) sequence and its context. Its antigen is undetermined. This DNA's translation and the protein TCRdb lists, from a much larger clone, do not match at residue 8, likely due to a read error; the protein shown is translated from the DNA. CDR3 length equals 14 residues. The ends lost 6 bases at V and 1 base at J; junction bases unmatched: 7. CDR1 and CDR2 from the germline V gene are GEAIGNYY and EKD. TCRdb reprocessed the multiplex PCR reads using CATT. The repertoire holds 50,000 to 65,000 delta-chain clones, with around 1.8% as singletons. This record comes from a study of γδ T cells in repeated Plasmodium falciparum infection. The wider study: Sampling occurred at baseline, pre-infection for selected infections, and 21 days post-infection. Findings and limits, study-wide: Vgamma9/Vdelta2+ T cells showed a stable polyclonal repertoire with shared TCRgamma sequences.

Flow sorting of PBMC yielded separate Vgamma9/Vdelta2+ and Vdelta2-negative gammadelta T cell populations for bulk repertoire analysis. The chain joins TRDV2 to TRDJ1; 7 bases match TRDD3. The clonotype originates from a pool of human donors (malaria-infected and uninfected, not separated). The material sequenced was gamma-delta T cells from blood. In DNA, the CDR3 is TGTGCCTGTCTGGGGGCCGTGTGCACCGATAAACTCATCTTT. This translates into CACLGAVCTDKLIF.